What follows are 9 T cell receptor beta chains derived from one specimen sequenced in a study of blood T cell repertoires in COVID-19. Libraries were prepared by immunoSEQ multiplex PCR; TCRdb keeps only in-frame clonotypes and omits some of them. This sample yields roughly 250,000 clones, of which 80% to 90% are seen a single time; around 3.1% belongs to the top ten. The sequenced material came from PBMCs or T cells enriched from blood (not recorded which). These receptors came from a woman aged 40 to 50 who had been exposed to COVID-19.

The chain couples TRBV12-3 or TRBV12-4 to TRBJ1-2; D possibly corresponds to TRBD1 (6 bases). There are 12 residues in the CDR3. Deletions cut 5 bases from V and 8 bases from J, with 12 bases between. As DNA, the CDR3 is TGTGCCAGCAGTCCAGGGGTAGAGGGCTACACCTTC. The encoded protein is CASSPGVEGYTF.

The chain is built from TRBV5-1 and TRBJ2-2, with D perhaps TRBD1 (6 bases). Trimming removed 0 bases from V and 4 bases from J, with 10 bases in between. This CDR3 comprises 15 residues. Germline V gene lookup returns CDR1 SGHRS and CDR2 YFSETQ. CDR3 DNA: TGCGCCAGCAGCTTGGGGGCAGGGGTCACCGGGGAGCTGTTTTTT. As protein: CASSLGAGVTGELFF. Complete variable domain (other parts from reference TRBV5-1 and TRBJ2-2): KAGVTQTPRYLIKTRGQQVTLSCSPISGHRSVSWYQQTPGQGLQFLFEYFSETQRNKGNFPGRFSGRQFSNSRSEMNVSTLELGDSALYLCASSLGAGVTGELFFGEGSRLTVL.

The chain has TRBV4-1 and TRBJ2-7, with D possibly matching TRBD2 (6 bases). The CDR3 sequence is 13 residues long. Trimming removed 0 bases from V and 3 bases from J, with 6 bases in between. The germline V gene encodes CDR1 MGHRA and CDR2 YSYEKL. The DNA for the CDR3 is TGCGCCAGCAGCCAAGAGGGACTCTACGAGCAGTACTTC. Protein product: CASSQEGLYEQYF.

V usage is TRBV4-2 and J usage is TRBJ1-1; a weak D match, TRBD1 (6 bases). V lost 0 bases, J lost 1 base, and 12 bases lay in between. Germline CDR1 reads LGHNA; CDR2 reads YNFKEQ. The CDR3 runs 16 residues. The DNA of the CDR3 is TGTGCCAGCAGCCAAGATACGGGACACCCGAACACTGAAGCTTTCTTT. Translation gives CASSQDTGHPNTEAFF.

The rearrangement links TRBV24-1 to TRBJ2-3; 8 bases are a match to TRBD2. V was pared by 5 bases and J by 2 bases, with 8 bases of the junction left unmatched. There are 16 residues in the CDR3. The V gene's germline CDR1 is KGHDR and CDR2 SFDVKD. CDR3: CATSGALAGSTDTQYF. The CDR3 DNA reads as TGTGCCACCAGTGGAGCATTAGCGGGATCCACAGATACGCAGTATTTT.

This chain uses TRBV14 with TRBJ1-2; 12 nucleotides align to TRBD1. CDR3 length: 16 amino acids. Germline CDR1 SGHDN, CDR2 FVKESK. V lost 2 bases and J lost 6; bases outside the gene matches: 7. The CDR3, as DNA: TGTGCCAGCAGCCAATTTCCGGGACAGGGGGCTAATGGCTACACCTTC. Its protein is CASSQFPGQGANGYTF.

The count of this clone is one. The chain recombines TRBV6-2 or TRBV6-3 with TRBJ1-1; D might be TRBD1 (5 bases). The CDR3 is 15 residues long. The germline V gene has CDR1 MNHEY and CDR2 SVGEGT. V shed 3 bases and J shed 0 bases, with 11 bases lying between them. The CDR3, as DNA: TGTGCCAGCAGTTATGGGGCAGTAATGAACACTGAAGCTTTCTTT. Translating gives CASSYGAVMNTEAFF.

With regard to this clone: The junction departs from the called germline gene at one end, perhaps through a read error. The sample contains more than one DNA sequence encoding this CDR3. The CDR3 protein is CASSLGQGEGYTF. The DNA for the CDR3 is TGTGCCAGCAGTCTAGGACAGGGTGAAGGCTACACCTTC. This rearrangement joins TRBV5-1 to TRBJ1-2, with 8 bases lining up with TRBD1. The CDR3 totals 13 residues. In germline, CDR1 is SGHRS, CDR2 YFSETQ.

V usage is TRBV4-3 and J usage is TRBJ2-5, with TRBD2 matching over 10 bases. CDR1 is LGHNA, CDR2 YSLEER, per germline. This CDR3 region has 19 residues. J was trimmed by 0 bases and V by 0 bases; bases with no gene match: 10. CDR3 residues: CASSQERGVAGGNQETQYF. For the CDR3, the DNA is TGCGCCAGCAGCCAAGAGCGAGGGGTAGCGGGGGGCAACCAAGAGACCCAGTACTTC.